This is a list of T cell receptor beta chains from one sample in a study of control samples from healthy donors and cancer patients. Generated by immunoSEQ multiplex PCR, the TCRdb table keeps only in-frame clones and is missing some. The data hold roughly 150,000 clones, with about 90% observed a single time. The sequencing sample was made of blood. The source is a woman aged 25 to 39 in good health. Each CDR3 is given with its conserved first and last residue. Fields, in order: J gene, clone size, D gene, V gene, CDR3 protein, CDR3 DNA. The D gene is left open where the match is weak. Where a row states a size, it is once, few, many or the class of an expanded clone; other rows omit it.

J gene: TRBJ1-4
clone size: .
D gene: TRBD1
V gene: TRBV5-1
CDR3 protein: CASSEQGAGEKLFF
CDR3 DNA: TGCGCCAGCAGCGAACAGGGGGCCGGTGAAAAACTGTTTTTT

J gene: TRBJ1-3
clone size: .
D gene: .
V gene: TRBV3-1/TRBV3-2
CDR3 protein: CASSQWAASGNTIYF
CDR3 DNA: TGTGCCAGCAGCCAATGGGCAGCGTCTGGAAACACCATATATTTT

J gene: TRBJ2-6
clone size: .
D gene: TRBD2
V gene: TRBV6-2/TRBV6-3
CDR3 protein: CASSPHAGGPYGANVLTF
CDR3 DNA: TGTGCCAGCAGTCCCCACGCGGGAGGGCCTTATGGGGCCAACGTCCTGACTTTC

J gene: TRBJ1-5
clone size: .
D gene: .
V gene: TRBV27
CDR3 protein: CASSRQGSNQPQHF
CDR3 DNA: TGTGCCAGCAGTCGTCAGGGGAGCAATCAGCCCCAGCATTTT

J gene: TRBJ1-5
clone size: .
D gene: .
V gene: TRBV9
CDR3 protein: CASSVGTNQPQHF
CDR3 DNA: TGTGCCAGCAGCGTAGGGACTAATCAGCCCCAGCATTTT

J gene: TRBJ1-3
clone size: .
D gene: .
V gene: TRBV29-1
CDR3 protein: CSVEGSGNTIYF
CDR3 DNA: TGCAGCGTTGAAGGCTCCGGAAACACCATATATTTT

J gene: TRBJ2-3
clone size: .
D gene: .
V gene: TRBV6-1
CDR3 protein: CASSGNWWQRVDTQYF
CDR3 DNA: TGTGCCAGCAGTGGGAACTGGTGGCAGCGGGTAGATACGCAGTATTTT

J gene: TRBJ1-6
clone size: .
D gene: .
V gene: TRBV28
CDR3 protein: CASSLGGSQYNSPLHF
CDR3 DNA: TGTGCCAGCAGCCTCGGGGGCAGTCAATATAATTCACCCCTCCACTTT

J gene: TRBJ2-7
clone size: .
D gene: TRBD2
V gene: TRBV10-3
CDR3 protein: CATQAGPPGEQYF
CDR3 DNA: TGTGCCACACAAGCGGGGCCACCTGGAGAGCAGTACTTC

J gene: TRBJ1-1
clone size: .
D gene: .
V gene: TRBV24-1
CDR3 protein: CATSEGRNTEAFF
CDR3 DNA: TGTGCCACCAGTGAGGGGAGGAACACTGAAGCTTTCTTT

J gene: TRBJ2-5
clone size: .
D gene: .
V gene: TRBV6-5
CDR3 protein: CASGIETQYF
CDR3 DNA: TGTGCCAGTGGGATAGAGACCCAGTACTTC

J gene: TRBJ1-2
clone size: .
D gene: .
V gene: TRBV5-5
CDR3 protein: CASSRDYGYTF
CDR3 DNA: TGTGCCAGCAGTCGGGACTATGGCTACACCTTC

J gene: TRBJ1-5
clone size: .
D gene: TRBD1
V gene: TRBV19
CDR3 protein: CASSTYGQGNQPQHF
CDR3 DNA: TGTGCCAGTAGTACATATGGACAGGGGAATCAGCCCCAGCATTTT

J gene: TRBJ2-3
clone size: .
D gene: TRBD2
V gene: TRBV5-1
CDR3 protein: CASSSGGTVSTDTQYF
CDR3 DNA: TGCGCCAGCAGCTCCGGGGGGACGGTGAGCACAGATACGCAGTATTTT

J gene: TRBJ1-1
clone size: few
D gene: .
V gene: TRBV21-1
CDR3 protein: CASSRSGRPSTEAFF
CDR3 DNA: TGTGCCAGCAGCAGATCAGGTCGCCCCAGCACTGAAGCTTTCTTT

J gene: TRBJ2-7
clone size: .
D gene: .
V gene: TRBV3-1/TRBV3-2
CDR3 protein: CASSQGLVPLNAYEQYF
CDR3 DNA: TGTGCCAGCAGCCAAGGGCTCGTTCCGCTCAATGCCTACGAGCAGTACTTC

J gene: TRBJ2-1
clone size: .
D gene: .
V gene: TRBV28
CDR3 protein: CASSPRAFNEQFF
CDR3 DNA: TGTGCCAGCAGTCCCCGGGCTTTCAATGAGCAGTTCTTC

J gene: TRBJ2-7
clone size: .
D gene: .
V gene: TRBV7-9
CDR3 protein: CASSLDVIPYEQYF
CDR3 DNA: TGTGCCAGCAGCTTAGATGTGATCCCCTACGAGCAGTACTTC

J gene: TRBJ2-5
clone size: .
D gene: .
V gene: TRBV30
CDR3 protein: CAWSLDYPGETQYF
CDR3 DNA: TGTGCCTGGAGTCTTGATTATCCGGGGGAGACCCAGTACTTC

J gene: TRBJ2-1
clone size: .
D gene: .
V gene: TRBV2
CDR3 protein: CASSETKGMRHEQFF
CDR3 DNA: TGTGCCAGCAGTGAAACGAAGGGCATGAGGCATGAGCAGTTCTTC

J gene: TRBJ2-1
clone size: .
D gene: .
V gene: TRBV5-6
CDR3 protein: CASSFTPGSYNEQFF
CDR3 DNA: TGTGCCAGCAGCTTTACGCCAGGGAGCTACAATGAGCAGTTCTTC

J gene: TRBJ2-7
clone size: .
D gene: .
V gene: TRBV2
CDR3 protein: CASTLGGGRSYEQYF
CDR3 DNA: TGTGCCAGCACCCTCGGCGGGGGCAGGTCCTACGAGCAGTACTTC

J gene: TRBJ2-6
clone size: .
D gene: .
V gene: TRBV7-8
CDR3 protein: CASSSPLGFREDSSGANVLTF
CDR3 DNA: TGTGCCAGCAGCTCCCCCCTCGGATTTAGGGAGGACAGCTCTGGGGCCAACGTCCTGACTTTC

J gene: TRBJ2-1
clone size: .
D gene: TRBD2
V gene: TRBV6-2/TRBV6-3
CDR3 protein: CASSRSLTGGFYNEQFF
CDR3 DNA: TGTGCCAGCAGCCGCAGCCTTACGGGGGGTTTCTACAATGAGCAGTTCTTC

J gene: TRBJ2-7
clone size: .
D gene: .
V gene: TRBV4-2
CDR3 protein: CASSQTIGTYEQYF
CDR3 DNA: TGTGCCAGCAGCCAAACGATCGGGACGTACGAGCAGTACTTC

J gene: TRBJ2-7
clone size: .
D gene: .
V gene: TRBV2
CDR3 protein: CAGSELTYEQYF
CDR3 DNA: TGTGCCGGCAGTGAGCTAACCTACGAGCAGTACTTC

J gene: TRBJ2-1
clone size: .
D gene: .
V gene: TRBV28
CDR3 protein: CASSSGRTIANEQFF
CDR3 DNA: TGTGCCAGCAGTTCGGGGCGAACTATCGCCAATGAGCAGTTCTTC

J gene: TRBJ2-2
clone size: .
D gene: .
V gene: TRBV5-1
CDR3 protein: CASSLEGTINTGELFF
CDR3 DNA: TGCGCCAGCAGCTTGGAGGGGACGATAAACACCGGGGAGCTGTTTTTT

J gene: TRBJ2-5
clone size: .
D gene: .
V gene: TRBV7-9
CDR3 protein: CASSVMIDSAFQETQYF
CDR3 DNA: TGTGCCAGCAGCGTCATGATCGATAGCGCTTTTCAAGAGACCCAGTACTTC

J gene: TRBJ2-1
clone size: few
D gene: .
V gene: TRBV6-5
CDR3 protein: CASTPSEVPSQFF
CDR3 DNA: TGTGCCAGCACCCCAAGTGAGGTGCCCTCACAGTTCTTC

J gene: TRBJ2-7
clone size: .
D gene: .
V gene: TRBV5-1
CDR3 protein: CASSLGATAQVYEQYF
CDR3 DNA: TGCGCCAGCAGCCTGGGGGCGACCGCCCAGGTTTACGAGCAGTACTTC

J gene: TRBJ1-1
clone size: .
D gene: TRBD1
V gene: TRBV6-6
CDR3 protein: CASSYFRDRGEAFF
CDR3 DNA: TGTGCCAGCAGTTATTTCCGGGACAGGGGGGAAGCTTTCTTT

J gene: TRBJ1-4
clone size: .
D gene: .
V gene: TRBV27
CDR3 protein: CASSLFSDEKLFF
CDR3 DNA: TGTGCCAGCAGTTTATTTTCGGATGAAAAACTGTTTTTT

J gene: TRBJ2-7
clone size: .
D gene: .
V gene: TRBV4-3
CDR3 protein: CASSQESSPALWKQYF
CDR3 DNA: TGCGCCAGCAGCCAAGAATCAAGTCCAGCCCTCTGGAAGCAGTACTTC

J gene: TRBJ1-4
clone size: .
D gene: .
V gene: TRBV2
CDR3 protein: CASREQGSGEKLFF
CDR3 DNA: TGTGCCAGCAGGGAACAGGGCTCAGGGGAAAAACTGTTTTTT

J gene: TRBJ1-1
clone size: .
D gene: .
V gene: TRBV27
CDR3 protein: CASSGGFMNTEAFF
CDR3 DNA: TGTGCCAGCAGTGGGGGGTTCATGAACACTGAAGCTTTCTTT

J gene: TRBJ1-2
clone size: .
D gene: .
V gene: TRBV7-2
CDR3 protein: CASSLDRGRVYGYTF
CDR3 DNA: TGTGCCAGCAGCTTAGATAGGGGCAGGGTCTATGGCTACACCTTC

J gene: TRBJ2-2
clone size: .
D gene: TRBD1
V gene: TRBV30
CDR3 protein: CAEAGRGSGELFF
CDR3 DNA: TGTGCGGAGGCTGGCAGGGGGTCCGGGGAGCTGTTTTTT

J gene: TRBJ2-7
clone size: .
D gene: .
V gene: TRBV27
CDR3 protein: CASSLWLGVGEQYF
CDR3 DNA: TGTGCCAGCAGTTTATGGTTAGGAGTCGGGGAGCAGTACTTC

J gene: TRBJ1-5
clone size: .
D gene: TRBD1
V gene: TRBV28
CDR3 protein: CASSDGQGGGRPQHF
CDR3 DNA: TGTGCCAGCAGCGATGGACAGGGCGGGGGTAGACCCCAGCATTTT

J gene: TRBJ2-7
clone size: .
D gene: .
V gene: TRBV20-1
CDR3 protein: CSARQGNEQYF
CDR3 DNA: TGCAGTGCTAGACAGGGGAACGAGCAGTACTTC

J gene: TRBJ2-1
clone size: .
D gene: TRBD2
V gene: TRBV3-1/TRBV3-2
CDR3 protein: CASSQVRGTSGRENEQFF
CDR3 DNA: TGTGCCAGCAGCCAAGTTAGGGGGACTAGCGGGAGGGAAAATGAGCAGTTCTTC

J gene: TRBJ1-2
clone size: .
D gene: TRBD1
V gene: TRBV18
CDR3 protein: CASSPVSGQGDYGYTF
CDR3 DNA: TGTGCCAGCTCACCCGTCTCAGGACAGGGGGACTATGGCTACACCTTC

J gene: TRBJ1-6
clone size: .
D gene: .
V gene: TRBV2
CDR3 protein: CASREARVEGSPLHF
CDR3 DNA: TGTGCCAGCAGGGAGGCGAGGGTAGAGGGGTCACCCCTCCACTTT

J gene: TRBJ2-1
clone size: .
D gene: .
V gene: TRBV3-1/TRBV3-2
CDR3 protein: CASSPLGIGENEQFF
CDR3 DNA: TGTGCCAGCAGCCCCTTAGGGATAGGCGAGAATGAGCAGTTCTTC

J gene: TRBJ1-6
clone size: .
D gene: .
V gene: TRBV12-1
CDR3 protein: CASIPRWLVENSPLHF
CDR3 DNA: TGTGCCAGCATCCCTCGGTGGCTGGTAGAAAATTCACCCCTCCACTTT

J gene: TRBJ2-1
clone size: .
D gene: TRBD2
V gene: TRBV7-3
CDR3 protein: CASSPQTSANEQFF
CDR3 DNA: TGTGCCAGCAGCCCCCAGACTAGCGCCAATGAGCAGTTCTTC

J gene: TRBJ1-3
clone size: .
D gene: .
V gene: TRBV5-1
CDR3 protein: CASSLDWDSGNTIYF
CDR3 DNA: TGCGCCAGCAGCTTGGATTGGGACTCTGGAAACACCATATATTTT

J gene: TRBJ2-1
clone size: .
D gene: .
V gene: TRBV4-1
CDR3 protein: CASSLLGLPSYNEQFF
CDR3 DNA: TGCGCCAGCAGCCTGTTGGGTCTCCCTTCCTACAATGAGCAGTTCTTC

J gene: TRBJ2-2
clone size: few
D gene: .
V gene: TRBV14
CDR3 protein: CASSQSAANTGELFF
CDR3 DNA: TGTGCCAGCAGCCAGTCAGCTGCGAACACCGGGGAGCTGTTTTTT

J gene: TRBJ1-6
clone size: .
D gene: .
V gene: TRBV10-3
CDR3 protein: CAISDGQLSPLHF
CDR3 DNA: TGTGCCATCAGTGATGGGCAGCTTTCACCCCTCCACTTT

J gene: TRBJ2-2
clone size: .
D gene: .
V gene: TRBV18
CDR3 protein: CASSPPPPGELFF
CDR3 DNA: TGTGCCAGCTCACCCCCCCCGCCCGGGGAGCTGTTTTTT

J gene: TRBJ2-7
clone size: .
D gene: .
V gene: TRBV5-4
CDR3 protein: CASSFGGAVSSYEQYF
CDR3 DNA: TGTGCCAGCAGCTTTGGCGGGGCCGTCAGCTCCTACGAGCAGTACTTC

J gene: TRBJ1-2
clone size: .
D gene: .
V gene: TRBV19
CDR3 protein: CASSYPGPLPNYGYTF
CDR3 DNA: TGTGCCAGTAGTTACCCGGGACCGCTGCCCAACTATGGCTACACCTTC

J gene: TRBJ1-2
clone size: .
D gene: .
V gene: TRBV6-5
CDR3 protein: CASRLGYGYTF
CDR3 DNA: TGTGCCAGCAGGCTGGGCTATGGCTACACCTTC

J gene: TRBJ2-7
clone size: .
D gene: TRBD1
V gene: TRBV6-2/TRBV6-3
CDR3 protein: CASSRTGRSLEQYF
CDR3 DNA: TGTGCCAGCAGTCGGACAGGGAGATCTCTTGAGCAGTACTTC